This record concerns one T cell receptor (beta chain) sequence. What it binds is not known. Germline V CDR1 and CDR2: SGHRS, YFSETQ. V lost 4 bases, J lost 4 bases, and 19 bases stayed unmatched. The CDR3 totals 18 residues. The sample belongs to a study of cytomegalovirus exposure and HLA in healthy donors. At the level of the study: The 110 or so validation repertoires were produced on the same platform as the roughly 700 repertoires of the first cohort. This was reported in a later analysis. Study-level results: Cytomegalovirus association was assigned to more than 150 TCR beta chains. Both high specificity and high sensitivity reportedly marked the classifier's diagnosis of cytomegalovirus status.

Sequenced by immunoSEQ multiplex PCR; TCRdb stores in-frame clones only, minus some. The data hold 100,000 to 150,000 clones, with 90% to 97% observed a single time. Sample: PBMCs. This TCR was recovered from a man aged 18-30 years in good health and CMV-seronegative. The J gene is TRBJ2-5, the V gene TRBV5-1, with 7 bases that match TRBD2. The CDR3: CASSPRASRGGDGETQYF. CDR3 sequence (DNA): TGCGCCAGCAGCCCCAGGGCCTCGCGGGGAGGGGATGGAGAGACCCAGTACTTC.